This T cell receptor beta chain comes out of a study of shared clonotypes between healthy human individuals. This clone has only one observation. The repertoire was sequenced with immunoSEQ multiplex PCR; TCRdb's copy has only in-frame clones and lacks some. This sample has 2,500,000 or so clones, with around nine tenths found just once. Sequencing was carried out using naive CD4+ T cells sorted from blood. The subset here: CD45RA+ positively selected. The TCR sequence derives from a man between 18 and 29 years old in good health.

DNA of the CDR3: TGTGCCAGCAGCTTGCAAGGTCTACAGGTTGTGGAAGAGACCCAGTACTTC. Its translation is CASSLQGLQVVEETQYF. V is TRBV5-5 and J is TRBJ2-5; maybe TRBD1 (5 bases). Germline V gene data show CDR1 as SGHKS and CDR2 as YYEKEE (reference sequence). The CDR3 is 17 amino acids. The V and J ends lost 1 base and 3 bases respectively, with 19 bases between them. The full variable domain, with the rest looked up from reference TRBV5-5 and TRBJ2-5, is DAGVTQSPTHLIKTRGQQVTLRCSPISGHKSVSWYQQVLGQGPQFIFQYYEKEERGRGNFPDRFSARQFPNYSSELNVNALLLGDSALYLCASSLQGLQVVEETQYFGPGTRLLVL.